This T cell receptor beta chain comes out of a study of early stage breast cancer tumors. Study-wide context: Seven to nine ER+/PR+/HER2- tumors were invasive ductal; a few were invasive lobular. General study points: Blood repertoires resembled normal breast more than tumor.

Notes on this clone: Its antigen is not known. Sequence at one end of the junction differs from germline and may be a read error.

The assay was immunoSEQ multiplex PCR, and TCRdb's table has in-frame clones only and misses some. Seen here are fewer than 35,000 clones, roughly 77% observed once, and the top ten hold around 9.1%. This CDR3 region has 15 residues. What was sequenced was breast tumor tissue. This sequence joins TRBV5-3 and TRBJ1-2, with D tentatively TRBD1 (6 bases). TRBV5-3 is known as an ORF, though its function is uncertain. The TCR comes from a person aged 30 to 40 with breast cancer. The CDR3: CASSLGVGPGAGYTF. The CDR3 nucleotides are TGTGCCAGCAGCTTGGGCGTGGGACCGGGGGCTGGCTACACCTTC.